This T cell receptor beta chain stems from a study of T cell repertoires in cytomegalovirus infection. TCRdb reanalysed the reads using MiXCR and keeps one entry per CDR3 protein. The repertoire holds hundreds of thousands of distinct CDR3 sequences, approximately 40% seen once, with just under 45% in the top ten. Comment on this clonotype: Its antigen remains unknown.

The V gene's germline CDR1 is LNHDA and CDR2 SQIVND (reference sequence). CDR3 length: 15 residues. Trimming removed 3 bases at V and 6 bases at J, with 14 bases between. This sequence was found in a human donor in good health (CMV status not recorded). Some clones in this sample may be carry-over from other donors' samples. The material was cultured PBMCs, obtained from culture after CMV antigen stimulation. The chain has TRBV19 and TRBJ2-2; a possible D gene is TRBD1 (6 bases). The CDR3 reads CASSIVHRVPGELFF. The CDR3 region has the DNA TGTGCCAGTAGTATCGTACACAGGGTGCCCGGGGAGCTGTTTTTT.